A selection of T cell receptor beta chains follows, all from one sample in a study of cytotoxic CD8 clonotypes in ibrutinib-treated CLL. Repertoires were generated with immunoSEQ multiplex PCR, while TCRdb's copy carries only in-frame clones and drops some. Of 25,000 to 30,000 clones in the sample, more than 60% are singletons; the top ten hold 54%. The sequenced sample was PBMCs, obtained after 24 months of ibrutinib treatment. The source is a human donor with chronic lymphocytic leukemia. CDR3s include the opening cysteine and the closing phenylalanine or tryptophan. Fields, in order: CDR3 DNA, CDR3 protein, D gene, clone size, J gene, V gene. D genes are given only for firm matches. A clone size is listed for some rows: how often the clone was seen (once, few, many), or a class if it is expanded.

CDR3nt: TGTGCCAGTAGCCACCTCCGGTCCAGGACAAGTAATCAGCCCCAGCATTTT
CDR3aa: CASSHLRSRTSNQPQHF
d_gene: NA
abundance: NA
j_gene: TRBJ1-5
v_gene: TRBV19

CDR3nt: TGTGCCTGGGAAGGGGGTCTCTCCTATAATTCACCCCTCCACTTT
CDR3aa: CAWEGGLSYNSPLHF
d_gene: NA
abundance: NA
j_gene: TRBJ1-6
v_gene: TRBV30

CDR3nt: TGTGCCAGCAGCGGAGGACAGGGGGATAGCACAGATACGCAGTATTTT
CDR3aa: CASSGGQGDSTDTQYF
d_gene: TRBD1
abundance: NA
j_gene: TRBJ2-3
v_gene: TRBV9

CDR3nt: TGTGCCAGCAATGGACAGGGGGCGAGTTCACCCCTCCACTTT
CDR3aa: CASNGQGASSPLHF
d_gene: TRBD1
abundance: NA
j_gene: TRBJ1-6
v_gene: TRBV25-1

CDR3nt: TGTGCCACTCGTACCACCTGGGCTGAGCAGTTCTTC
CDR3aa: CATRTTWAEQFF
d_gene: NA
abundance: NA
j_gene: TRBJ2-1
v_gene: TRBV7-2

CDR3nt: TGTGCCTGGAGTGCCCACAGGGGAGGGGACACCGGGGAGCTGTTTTTT
CDR3aa: CAWSAHRGGDTGELFF
d_gene: NA
abundance: few
j_gene: TRBJ2-2
v_gene: TRBV30

CDR3nt: TGCGCCAGCAGCTTGACTAGCGGGGCAAGCTACGAGCAGTACTTC
CDR3aa: CASSLTSGASYEQYF
d_gene: TRBD2
abundance: NA
j_gene: TRBJ2-7
v_gene: TRBV5-1

CDR3nt: TGTGCCAGCAGTTTCGGGCGCTCCTACGAGCAGTACTTC
CDR3aa: CASSFGRSYEQYF
d_gene: NA
abundance: NA
j_gene: TRBJ2-7
v_gene: TRBV27

CDR3nt: TGTGCCAGCAGTGTCAGGGTTGGCACTGAAGCTTTCTTT
CDR3aa: CASSVRVGTEAFF
d_gene: NA
abundance: NA
j_gene: TRBJ1-1
v_gene: TRBV27

CDR3nt: TGTGCCTACACCCGGGGGCGTACTTCACCCCTCCACTTT
CDR3aa: CAYTRGRTSPLHF
d_gene: NA
abundance: NA
j_gene: TRBJ1-6
v_gene: TRBV30

CDR3nt: TGTGCCAGCAGTTTATTTTCCTACAATGAGCAGTTCTTC
CDR3aa: CASSLFSYNEQFF
d_gene: NA
abundance: few
j_gene: TRBJ2-1
v_gene: TRBV27

CDR3nt: TGCAGTGCTGAGGACTGGGAGACCCAGTACTTC
CDR3aa: CSAEDWETQYF
d_gene: NA
abundance: NA
j_gene: TRBJ2-5
v_gene: TRBV20-1

CDR3nt: TGTGCCTGGGGACTAGCGGGGGGCCAGGATACGCAGTATTTT
CDR3aa: CAWGLAGGQDTQYF
d_gene: TRBD2
abundance: few
j_gene: TRBJ2-3
v_gene: TRBV30

CDR3nt: TGTGCCAGCAGTCCGTTCGGGTACACTGAAGCTTTCTTT
CDR3aa: CASSPFGYTEAFF
d_gene: NA
abundance: NA
j_gene: TRBJ1-1
v_gene: TRBV11-2

CDR3nt: TGTGCCAGCAATCTAGGGAGTGAAAAACTGTTTTTT
CDR3aa: CASNLGSEKLFF
d_gene: NA
abundance: NA
j_gene: TRBJ1-4
v_gene: TRBV2

CDR3nt: TGCAGCGTTGTAAGGCAGGGGGTAGATGGCTACACCTTC
CDR3aa: CSVVRQGVDGYTF
d_gene: TRBD1
abundance: NA
j_gene: TRBJ1-2
v_gene: TRBV29-1

CDR3nt: TGTGCCAGCAGCTTAGGAGGGTATTGGCTCGAGCAGTACTTC
CDR3aa: CASSLGGYWLEQYF
d_gene: NA
abundance: NA
j_gene: TRBJ2-7
v_gene: TRBV11-2

CDR3nt: TGTGCCAGCAGTTCCTTCGCTCGGGGTGGTAATGAAAAACTGTTTTTT
CDR3aa: CASSSFARGGNEKLFF
d_gene: NA
abundance: NA
j_gene: TRBJ1-4
v_gene: TRBV27

CDR3nt: TGCGCCAGCAGCGCCCAGACTAGGCGCACAGATACGCAGTATTTT
CDR3aa: CASSAQTRRTDTQYF
d_gene: NA
abundance: NA
j_gene: TRBJ2-3
v_gene: TRBV5-1

CDR3nt: TGTGCCAGCAGTTTAGGCAGGGCTTACCAAGAGACCCAGTACTTC
CDR3aa: CASSLGRAYQETQYF
d_gene: NA
abundance: once
j_gene: TRBJ2-5
v_gene: TRBV28

CDR3nt: TGCGCCAGCAGCCAAGACCCGGTCTATGGCTACACCTTC
CDR3aa: CASSQDPVYGYTF
d_gene: NA
abundance: NA
j_gene: TRBJ1-2
v_gene: TRBV4-3

CDR3nt: TGTGCCAGCAGCGTAGGCCATCCTAGCACAGATACGCAGTATTTT
CDR3aa: CASSVGHPSTDTQYF
d_gene: NA
abundance: NA
j_gene: TRBJ2-3
v_gene: TRBV9

CDR3nt: TGTGCCAGCAGCTTGGAGGTGGGGGATACGCAGTATTTT
CDR3aa: CASSLEVGDTQYF
d_gene: NA
abundance: NA
j_gene: TRBJ2-3
v_gene: TRBV5-4

CDR3nt: TGTGCCAGCAGTTATAGGACAGGGGGCCGGTCCTACGAGCAGTACTTC
CDR3aa: CASSYRTGGRSYEQYF
d_gene: TRBD1
abundance: NA
j_gene: TRBJ2-7
v_gene: TRBV7-2

CDR3nt: TGCGCCAGCAGCCCACAGGGGGGGGATACTGAAGCTTTCTTT
CDR3aa: CASSPQGGDTEAFF
d_gene: TRBD1
abundance: NA
j_gene: TRBJ1-1
v_gene: TRBV4-3

CDR3nt: TGCGCCAGCAGCTTGGCCTGGACAGGGGGTGACTATGGCTACACCTTC
CDR3aa: CASSLAWTGGDYGYTF
d_gene: TRBD1
abundance: NA
j_gene: TRBJ1-2
v_gene: TRBV5-1

CDR3nt: TGTGCTAGTGGCGAAGGGGGCGGCACTGAAGCTTTCTTT
CDR3aa: CASGEGGGTEAFF
d_gene: TRBD1
abundance: NA
j_gene: TRBJ1-1
v_gene: TRBV12-5

CDR3nt: TGTGCCAGCAGCGTAGCTACCCAGGGTCCTGACTATGGCTACACCTTC
CDR3aa: CASSVATQGPDYGYTF
d_gene: NA
abundance: NA
j_gene: TRBJ1-2
v_gene: TRBV9